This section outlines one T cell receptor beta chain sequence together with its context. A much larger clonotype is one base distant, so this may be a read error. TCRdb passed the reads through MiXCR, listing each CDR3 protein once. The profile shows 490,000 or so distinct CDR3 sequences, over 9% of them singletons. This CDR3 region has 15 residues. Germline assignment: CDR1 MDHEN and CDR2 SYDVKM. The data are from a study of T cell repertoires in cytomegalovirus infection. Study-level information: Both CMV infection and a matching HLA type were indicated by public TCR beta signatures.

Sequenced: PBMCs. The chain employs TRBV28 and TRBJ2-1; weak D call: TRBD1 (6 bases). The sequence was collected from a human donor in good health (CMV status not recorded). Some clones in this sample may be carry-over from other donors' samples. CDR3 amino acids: CAGSLGTGPYNEQFF. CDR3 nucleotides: TGTGCCGGCAGTTTGGGTACAGGGCCCTACAATGAGCAGTTCTTC.